This T cell receptor beta chain was identified during a study of cytomegalovirus exposure and HLA in healthy donors. V shed 8 bases, J shed 2 bases, and the junction held 6 bases outside the gene matches. This CDR3 is 16 amino acids long. The germline V gene has CDR1 MGHDK and CDR2 SYGVNS. This PCR relied on a set of 60 Vbeta primers and 13 Jbeta primers. The repertoire was sequenced with immunoSEQ multiplex PCR; TCRdb's copy has only in-frame clones and lacks some. The data contain around 100,000 clones, about two thirds of them singletons. Only a few counts were recorded for this clone. The antigen is not known. Notes on the study in general: Segments of the TCR beta V type were, in most cases, productive about 87% or about 30% of the time in an earlier analysis. Specific recognition of CMV antigens was confirmed in vitro for three chains (all CMV-associated). HLA alleles showed associations with 15,000 to 20,000 TCR beta sequences in a later analysis, at a 0.05 false discovery rate.

The chain uses TRBV25-1 and TRBJ2-3; 14 bases are a match to TRBD2. The sequenced sample consisted of PBMCs. The receptor comes from a man aged 30-40 years in good health and CMV-seropositive. The CDR3 loop reads CASGGTSGRTTDTQYF. CDR3 in DNA: TGTGCCAGCGGGGGGACTAGCGGGAGAACCACAGATACGCAGTATTTT.